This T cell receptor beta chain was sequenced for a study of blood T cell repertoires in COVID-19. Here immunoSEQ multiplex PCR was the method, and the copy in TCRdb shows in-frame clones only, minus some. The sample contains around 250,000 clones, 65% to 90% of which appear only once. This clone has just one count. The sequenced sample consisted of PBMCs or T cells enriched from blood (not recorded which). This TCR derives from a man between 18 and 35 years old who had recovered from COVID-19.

Here the CDR3 reads CASRSEGLGEAFF. The CDR3 DNA sequence: TGTGCCAGCAGGTCGGAGGGTTTAGGCGAAGCTTTCTTT. This chain joins TRBV7-9 and TRBJ1-1; no clear D gene. There are 13 residues in the CDR3. Germline loops: CDR1 SEHNR, CDR2 FQNEAQ (reference sequence). V gave up 6 bases and J gave up 8 bases, with 16 bases separating them.